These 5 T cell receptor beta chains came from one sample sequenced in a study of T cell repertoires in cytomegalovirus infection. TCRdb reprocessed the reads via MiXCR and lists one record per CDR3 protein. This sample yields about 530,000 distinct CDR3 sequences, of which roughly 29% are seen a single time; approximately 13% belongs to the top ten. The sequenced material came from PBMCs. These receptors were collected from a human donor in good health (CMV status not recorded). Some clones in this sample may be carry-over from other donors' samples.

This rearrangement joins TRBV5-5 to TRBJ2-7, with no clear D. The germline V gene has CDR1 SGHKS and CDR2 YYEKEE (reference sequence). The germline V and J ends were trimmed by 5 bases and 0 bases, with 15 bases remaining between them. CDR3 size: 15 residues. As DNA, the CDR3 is TGTGCCAGCAGATTCCGTGGAGTTAGCTCCTACGAGCAGTACTTC. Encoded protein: CASRFRGVSSYEQYF.

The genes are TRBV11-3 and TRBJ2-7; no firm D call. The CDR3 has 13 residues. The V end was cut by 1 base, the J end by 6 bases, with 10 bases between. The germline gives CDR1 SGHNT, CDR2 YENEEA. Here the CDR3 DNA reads TGTGCCAGCAGCTTAGGGGCGACCCCCGAGCAGTACGTC. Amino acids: CASSLGATPEQYV.

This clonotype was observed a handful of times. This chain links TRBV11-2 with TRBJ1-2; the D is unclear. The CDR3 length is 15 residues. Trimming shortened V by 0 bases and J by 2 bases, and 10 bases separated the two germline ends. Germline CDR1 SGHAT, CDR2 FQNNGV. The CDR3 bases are TGTGCCAGCAGCTTAGATCCCTACGGGAACTATGGCTACACCTTC. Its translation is CASSLDPYGNYGYTF.

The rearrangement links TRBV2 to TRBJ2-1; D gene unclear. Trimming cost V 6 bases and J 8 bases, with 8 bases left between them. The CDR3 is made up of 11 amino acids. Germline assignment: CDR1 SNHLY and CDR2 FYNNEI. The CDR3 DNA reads TGTGCCAGCAGGGGGTTTGATGAGCAGTTCTTC. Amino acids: CASRGFDEQFF. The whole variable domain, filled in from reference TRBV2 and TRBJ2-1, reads EPEVTQTPSHQVTQMGQEVILRCVPISNHLYFYWYRQILGQKVEFLVSFYNNEISEKSEIFDDQFSVERPDGSNFTLKIRSTKLEDSAMYFCASRGFDEQFFGPGTRLTVL.

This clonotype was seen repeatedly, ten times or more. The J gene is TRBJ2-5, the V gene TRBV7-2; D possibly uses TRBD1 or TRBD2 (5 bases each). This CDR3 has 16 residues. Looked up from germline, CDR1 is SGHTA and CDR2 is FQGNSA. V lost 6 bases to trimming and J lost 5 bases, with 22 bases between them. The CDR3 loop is CASSRDEAFDWETQYF. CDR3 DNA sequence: TGTGCCAGCAGTAGGGACGAAGCTTTCGATTGGGAGACCCAGTACTTC.